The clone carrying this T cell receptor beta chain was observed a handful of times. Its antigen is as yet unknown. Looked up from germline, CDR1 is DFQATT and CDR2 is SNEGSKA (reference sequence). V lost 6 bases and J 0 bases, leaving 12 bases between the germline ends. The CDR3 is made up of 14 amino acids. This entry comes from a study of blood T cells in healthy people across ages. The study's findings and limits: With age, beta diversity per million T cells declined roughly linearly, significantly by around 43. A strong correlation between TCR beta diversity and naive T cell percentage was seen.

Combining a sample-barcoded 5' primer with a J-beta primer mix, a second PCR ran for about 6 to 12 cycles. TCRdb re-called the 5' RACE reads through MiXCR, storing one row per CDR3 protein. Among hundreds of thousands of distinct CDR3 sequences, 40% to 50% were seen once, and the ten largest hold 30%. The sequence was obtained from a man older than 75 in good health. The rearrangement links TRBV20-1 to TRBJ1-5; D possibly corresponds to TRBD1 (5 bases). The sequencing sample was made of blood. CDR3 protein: CSAVRDGSNQPQHF. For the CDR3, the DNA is TGCAGTGCCGTCCGGGACGGTAGCAATCAGCCCCAGCATTTT.